Reported below is one TCR beta chain. Germline V gives CDR1 SGHTS, CDR2 YDEGEE. Trimming took off 4 bases at V and 3 bases at J, with 17 bases between the two ends. The CDR3 sequence is 16 residues long. This sample was included in a study of control samples from healthy donors and cancer patients. Profiled with immunoSEQ multiplex PCR; TCRdb holds only in-frame clones, not every one. The sample holds fewer than 95,000 clones; about nine tenths are singletons and the top ten take 15% to 18%. This rearrangement joins TRBV5-8 to TRBJ2-1, with D possibly matching TRBD2 (6 bases). The sequencing input was blood. The sequence derives from a man aged 25-40 years in good health. The CDR3 here is CASSAREKTFYNEQFF. Here the CDR3 DNA reads TGTGCCAGCAGCGCTCGGGAGAAGACCTTCTACAATGAGCAGTTCTTC. The full variable domain, in which reference TRBV5-8 and TRBJ2-1 provide the parts outside the CDR3, is EAGVTQSPTHLIKTRGQQATLRCSPISGHTSVYWYQQALGLGLQFLLWYDEGEERNRGNFPPRFSGRQFPNYSSELNVNALELEDSALYLCASSAREKTFYNEQFFGPGTRLTVL.